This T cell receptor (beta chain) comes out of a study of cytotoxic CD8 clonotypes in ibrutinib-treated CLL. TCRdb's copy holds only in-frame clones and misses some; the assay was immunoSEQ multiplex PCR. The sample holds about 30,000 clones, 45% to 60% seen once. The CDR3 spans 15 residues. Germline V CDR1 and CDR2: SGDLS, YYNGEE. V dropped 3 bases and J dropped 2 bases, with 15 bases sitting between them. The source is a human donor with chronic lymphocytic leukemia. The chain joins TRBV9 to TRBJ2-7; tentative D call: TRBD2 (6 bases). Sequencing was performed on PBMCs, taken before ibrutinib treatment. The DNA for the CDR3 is TGTGCCAGCAGCGCCCGGGCCTCGGGGGCCTACGAGCAGTACTTC. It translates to CASSARASGAYEQYF.